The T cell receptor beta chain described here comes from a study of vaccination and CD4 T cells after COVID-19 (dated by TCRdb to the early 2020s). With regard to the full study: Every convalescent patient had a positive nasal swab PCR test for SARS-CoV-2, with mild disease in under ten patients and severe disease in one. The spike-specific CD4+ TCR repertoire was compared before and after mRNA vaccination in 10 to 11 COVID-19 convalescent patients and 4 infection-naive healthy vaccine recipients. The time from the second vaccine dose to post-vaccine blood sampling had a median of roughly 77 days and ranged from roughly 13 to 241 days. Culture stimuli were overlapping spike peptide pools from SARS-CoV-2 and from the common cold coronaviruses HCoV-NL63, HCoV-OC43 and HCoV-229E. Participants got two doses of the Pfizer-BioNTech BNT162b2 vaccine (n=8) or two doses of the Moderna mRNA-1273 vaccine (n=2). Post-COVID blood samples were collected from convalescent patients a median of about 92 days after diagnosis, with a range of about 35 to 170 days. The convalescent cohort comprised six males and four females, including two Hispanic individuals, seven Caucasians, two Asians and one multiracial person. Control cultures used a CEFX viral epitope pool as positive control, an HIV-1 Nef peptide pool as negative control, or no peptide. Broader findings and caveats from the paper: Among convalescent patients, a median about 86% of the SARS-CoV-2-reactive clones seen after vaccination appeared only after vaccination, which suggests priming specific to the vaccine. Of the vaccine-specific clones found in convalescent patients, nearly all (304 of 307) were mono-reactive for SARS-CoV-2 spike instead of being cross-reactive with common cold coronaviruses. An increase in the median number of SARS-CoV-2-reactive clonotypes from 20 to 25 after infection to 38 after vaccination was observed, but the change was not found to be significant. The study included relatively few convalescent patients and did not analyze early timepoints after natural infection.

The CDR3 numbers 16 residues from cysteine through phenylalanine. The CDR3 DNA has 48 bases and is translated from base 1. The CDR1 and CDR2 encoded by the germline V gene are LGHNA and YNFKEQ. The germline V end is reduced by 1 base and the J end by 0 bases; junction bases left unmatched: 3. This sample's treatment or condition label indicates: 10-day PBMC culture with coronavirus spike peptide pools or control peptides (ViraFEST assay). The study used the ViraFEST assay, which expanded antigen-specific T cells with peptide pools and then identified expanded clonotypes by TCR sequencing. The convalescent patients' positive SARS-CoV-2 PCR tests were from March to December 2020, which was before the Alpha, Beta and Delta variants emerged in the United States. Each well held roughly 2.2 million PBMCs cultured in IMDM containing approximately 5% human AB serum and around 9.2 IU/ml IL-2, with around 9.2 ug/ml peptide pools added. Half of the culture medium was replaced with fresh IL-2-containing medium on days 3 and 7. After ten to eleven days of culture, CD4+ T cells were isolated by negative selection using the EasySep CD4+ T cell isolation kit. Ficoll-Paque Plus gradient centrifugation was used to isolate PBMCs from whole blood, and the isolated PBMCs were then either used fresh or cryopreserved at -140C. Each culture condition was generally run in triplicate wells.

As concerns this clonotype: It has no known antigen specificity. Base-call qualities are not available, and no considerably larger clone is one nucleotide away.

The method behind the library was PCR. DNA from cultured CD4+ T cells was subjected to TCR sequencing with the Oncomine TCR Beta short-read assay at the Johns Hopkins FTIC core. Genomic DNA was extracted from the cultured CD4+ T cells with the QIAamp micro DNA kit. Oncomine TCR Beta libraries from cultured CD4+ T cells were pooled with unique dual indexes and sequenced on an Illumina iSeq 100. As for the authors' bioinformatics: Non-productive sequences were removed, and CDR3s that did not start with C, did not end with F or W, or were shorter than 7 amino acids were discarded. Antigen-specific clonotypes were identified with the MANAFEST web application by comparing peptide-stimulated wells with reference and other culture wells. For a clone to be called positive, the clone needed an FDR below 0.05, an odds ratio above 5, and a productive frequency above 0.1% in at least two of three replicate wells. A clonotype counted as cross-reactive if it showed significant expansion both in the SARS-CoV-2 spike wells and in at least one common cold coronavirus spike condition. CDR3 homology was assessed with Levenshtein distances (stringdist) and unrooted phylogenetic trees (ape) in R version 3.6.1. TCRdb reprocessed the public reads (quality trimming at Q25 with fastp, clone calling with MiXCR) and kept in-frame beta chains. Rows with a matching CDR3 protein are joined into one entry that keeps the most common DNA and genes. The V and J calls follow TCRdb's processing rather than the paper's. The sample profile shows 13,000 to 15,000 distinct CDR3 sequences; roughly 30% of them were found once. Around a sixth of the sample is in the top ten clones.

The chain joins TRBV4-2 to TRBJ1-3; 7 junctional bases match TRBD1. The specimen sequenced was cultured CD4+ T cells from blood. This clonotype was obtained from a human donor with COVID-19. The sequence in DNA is TGTGCCAGCAGCCAAGTGAGGACAGGCTCTGGAAACACCATATATTTT. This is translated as CASSQVRTGSGNTIYF.